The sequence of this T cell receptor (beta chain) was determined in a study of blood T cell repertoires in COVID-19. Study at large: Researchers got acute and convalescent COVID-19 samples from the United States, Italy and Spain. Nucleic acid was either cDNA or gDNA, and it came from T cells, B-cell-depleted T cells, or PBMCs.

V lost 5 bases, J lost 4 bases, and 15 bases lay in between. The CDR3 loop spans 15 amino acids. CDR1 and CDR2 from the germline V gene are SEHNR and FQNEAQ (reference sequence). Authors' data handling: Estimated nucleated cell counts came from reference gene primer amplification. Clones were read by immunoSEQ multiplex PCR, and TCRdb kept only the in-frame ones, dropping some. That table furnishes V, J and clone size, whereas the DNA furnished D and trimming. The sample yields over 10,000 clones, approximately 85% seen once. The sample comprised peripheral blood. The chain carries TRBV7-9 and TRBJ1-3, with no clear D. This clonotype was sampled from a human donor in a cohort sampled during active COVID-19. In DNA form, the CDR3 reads TGTGCCAGCAGCCCCTTTCGGGGTGCGGGAAACACCATATATTTT. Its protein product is CASSPFRGAGNTIYF. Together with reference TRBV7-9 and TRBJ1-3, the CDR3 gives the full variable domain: DTGVSQNPRHKITKRGQNVTFRCDPISEHNRLYWYRQTLGQGPEFLTYFQNEAQLEKSRLLSDRFSAERPKGSFSTLEIQRTEQGDSAMYLCASSPFRGAGNTIYFGEGSWLTVV.